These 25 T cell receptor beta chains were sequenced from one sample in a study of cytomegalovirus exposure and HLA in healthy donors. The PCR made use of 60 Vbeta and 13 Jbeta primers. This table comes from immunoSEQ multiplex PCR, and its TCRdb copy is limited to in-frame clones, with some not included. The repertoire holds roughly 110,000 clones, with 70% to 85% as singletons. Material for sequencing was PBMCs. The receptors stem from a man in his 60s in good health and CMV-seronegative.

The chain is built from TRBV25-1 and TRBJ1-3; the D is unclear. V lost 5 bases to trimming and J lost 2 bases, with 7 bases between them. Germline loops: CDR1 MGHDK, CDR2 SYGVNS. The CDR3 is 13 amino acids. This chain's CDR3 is CASSWQAGNTIYF. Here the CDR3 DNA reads TGTGCCAGCAGTTGGCAGGCTGGAAACACCATATATTTT.

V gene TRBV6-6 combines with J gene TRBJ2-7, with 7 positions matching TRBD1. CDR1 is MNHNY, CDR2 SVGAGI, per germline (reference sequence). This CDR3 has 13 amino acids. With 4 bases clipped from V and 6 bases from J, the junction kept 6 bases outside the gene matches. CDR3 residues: CASSSGTAREQYV. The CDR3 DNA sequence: TGTGCCAGCAGTTCCGGGACAGCGCGCGAGCAGTACGTC.

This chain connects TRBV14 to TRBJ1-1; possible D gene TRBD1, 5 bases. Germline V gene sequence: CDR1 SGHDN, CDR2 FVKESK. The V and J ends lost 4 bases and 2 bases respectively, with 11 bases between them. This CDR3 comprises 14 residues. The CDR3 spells CASSPEWGNTEAFF. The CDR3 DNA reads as TGTGCCAGCAGCCCGGAGTGGGGCAACACTGAAGCTTTCTTT.

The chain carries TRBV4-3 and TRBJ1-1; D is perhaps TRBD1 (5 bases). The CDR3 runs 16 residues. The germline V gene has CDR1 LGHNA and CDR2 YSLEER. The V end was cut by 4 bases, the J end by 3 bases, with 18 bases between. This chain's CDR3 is CASSRGGARGDTEAFF. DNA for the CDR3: TGCGCCAGCAGCCGCGGAGGGGCGCGAGGGGACACTGAAGCTTTCTTT.

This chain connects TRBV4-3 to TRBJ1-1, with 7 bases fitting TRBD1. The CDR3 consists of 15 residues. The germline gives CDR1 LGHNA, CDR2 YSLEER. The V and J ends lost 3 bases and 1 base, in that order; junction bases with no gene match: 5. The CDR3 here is CASSQAGTANTEAFF. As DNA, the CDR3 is TGCGCCAGCAGCCAGGCCGGGACAGCGAACACTGAAGCTTTCTTT.

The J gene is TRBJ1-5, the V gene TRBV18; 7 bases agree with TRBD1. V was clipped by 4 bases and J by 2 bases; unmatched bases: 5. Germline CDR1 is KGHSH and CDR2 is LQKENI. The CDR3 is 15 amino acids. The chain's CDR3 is CASSQQGNGNQPQHF. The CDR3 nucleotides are TGTGCCAGCTCACAACAGGGGAATGGCAATCAGCCCCAGCATTTT.

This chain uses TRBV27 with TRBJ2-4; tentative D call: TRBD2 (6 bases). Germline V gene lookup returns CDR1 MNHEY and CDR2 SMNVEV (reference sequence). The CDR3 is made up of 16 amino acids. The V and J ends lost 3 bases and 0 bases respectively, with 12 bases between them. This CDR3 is CASSFVSGRAKNIQYF. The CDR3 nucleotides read TGTGCCAGCAGTTTTGTTAGCGGTAGAGCCAAAAACATTCAGTACTTC.

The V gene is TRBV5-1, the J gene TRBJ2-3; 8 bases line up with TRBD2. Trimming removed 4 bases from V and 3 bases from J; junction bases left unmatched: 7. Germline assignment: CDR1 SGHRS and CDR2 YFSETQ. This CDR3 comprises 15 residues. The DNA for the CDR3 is TGCGCCAGCAGCCCCTTAGCGGGGTATACAGATACGCAGTATTTT. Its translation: CASSPLAGYTDTQYF.

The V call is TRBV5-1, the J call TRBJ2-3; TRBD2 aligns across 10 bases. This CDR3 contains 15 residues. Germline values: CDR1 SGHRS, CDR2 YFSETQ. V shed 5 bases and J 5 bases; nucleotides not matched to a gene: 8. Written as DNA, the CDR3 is TGCGCCAGCAGAATAGCGGGGGGTTCTGAAGATACGCAGTATTTT. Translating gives CASRIAGGSEDTQYF.

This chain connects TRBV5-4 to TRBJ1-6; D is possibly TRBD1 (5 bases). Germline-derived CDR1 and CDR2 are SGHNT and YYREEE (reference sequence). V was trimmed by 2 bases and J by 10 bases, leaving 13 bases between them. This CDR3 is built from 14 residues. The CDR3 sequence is CASSLGGDRSPLHF. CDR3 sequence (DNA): TGTGCCAGCAGCTTAGGAGGGGATAGGTCACCCCTCCACTTT.

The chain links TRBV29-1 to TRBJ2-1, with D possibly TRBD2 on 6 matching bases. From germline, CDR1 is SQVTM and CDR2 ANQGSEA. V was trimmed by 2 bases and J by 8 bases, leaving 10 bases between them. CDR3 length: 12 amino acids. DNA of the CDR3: TGCAGCGTTGAATCTGGAGGGGATGAGCAGTTCTTC. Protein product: CSVESGGDEQFF.

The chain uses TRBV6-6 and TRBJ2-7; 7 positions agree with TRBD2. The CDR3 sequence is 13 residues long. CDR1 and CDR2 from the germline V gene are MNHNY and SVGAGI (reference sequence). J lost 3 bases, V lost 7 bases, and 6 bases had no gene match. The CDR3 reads CASTPGGVYEQYF. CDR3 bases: TGTGCCAGCACCCCTGGGGGGGTCTACGAGCAGTACTTC.

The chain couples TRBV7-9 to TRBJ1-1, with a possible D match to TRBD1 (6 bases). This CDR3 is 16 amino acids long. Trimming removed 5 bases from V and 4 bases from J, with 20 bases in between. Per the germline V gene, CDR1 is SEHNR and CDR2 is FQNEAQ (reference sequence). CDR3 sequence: CASSLSRGGMGTEAFF. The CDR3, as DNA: TGTGCCAGCAGCCTCTCCAGGGGAGGGATGGGCACTGAAGCTTTCTTT. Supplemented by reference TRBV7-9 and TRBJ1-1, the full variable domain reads DTGVSQNPRHKITKRGQNVTFRCDPISEHNRLYWYRQTLGQGPEFLTYFQNEAQLEKSRLLSDRFSAERPKGSFSTLEIQRTEQGDSAMYLCASSLSRGGMGTEAFFGQGTRLTVV.

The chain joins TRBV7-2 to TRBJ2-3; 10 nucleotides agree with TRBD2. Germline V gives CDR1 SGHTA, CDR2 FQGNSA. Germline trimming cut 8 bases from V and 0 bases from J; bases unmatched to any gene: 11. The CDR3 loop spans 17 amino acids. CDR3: CASHISGGPTSTDTQYF. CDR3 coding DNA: TGTGCCAGCCATATTAGCGGGGGGCCCACTAGCACAGATACGCAGTATTTT. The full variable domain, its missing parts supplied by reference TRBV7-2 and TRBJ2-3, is GAGVSQSPSNKVTEKGKDVELRCDPISGHTALYWYRQSLGQGLEFLIYFQGNSAPDKSGLPSDRFSAERTGGSVSTLTIQRTQQEDSAVYLCASHISGGPTSTDTQYFGPGTRLTVL.

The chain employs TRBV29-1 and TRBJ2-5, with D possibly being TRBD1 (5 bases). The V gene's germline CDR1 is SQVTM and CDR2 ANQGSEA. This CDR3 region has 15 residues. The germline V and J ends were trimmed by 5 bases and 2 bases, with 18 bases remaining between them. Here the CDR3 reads CSVLRTFLVQETQYF. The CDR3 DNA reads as TGCAGCGTTCTTCGGACATTCTTGGTGCAAGAGACCCAGTACTTC.

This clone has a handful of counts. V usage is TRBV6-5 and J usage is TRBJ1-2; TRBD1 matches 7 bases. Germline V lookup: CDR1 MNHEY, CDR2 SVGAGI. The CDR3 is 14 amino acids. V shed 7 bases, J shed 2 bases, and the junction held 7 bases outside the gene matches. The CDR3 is CASNNDRANYGYTF. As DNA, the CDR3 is TGTGCCAGCAATAATGACAGGGCCAACTATGGCTACACCTTC.

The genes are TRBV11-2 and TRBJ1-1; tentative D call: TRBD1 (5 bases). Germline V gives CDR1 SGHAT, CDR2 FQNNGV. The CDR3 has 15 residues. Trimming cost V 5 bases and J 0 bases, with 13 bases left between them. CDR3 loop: CASSPRQIMNTEAFF. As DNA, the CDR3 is TGTGCCAGCAGCCCTAGACAGATCATGAACACTGAAGCTTTCTTT. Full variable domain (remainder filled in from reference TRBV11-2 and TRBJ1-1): EAGVAQSPRYKIIEKRQSVAFWCNPISGHATLYWYQQILGQGPKLLIQFQNNGVVDDSQLPKDRFSAERLKGVDSTLKIQPAKLEDSAVYLCASSPRQIMNTEAFFGQGTRLTVV.

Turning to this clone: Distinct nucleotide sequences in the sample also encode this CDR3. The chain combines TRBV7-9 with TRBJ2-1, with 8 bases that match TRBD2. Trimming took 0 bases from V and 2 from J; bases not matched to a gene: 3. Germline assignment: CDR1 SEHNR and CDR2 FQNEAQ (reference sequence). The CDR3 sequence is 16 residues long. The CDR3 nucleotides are TGTGCCAGCAGCTTAGCCCTAGCGGGCACCTACAATGAGCAGTTCTTC. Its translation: CASSLALAGTYNEQFF.

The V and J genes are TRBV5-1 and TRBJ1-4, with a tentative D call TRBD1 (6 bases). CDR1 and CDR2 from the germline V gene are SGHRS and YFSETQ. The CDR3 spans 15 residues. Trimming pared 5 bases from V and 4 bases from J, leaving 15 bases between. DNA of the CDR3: TGCGCCAGCAGTTCCACAGGGACCTTTAATGAAAAACTGTTTTTT. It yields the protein CASSSTGTFNEKLFF.

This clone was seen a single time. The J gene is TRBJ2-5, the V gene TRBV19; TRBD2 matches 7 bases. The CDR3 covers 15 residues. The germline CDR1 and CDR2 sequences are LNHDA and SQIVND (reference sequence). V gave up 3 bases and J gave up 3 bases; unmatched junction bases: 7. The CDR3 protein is CASSIWEGRKETQYF. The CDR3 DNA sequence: TGTGCCAGTAGTATCTGGGAGGGAAGAAAAGAGACCCAGTACTTC.

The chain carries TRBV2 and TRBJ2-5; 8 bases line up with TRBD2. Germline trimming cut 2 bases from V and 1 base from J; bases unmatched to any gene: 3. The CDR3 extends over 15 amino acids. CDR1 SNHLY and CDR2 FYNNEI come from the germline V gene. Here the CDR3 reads CASSEIAGIQETQYF. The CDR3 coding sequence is TGTGCCAGCAGTGAAATAGCGGGAATCCAAGAGACCCAGTACTTC.

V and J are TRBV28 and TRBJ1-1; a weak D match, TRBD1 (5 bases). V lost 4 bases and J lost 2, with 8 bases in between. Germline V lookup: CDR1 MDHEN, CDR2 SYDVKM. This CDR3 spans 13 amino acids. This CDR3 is CASSYRTNTEAFF. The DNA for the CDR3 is TGTGCCAGCAGTTACAGGACAAACACTGAAGCTTTCTTT.

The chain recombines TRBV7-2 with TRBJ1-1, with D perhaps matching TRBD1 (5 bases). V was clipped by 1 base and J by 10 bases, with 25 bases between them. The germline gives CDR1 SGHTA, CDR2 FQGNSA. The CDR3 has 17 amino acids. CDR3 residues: CASSLDLWSLQAPGAFF. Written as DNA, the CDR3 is TGTGCCAGCAGCTTAGATTTGTGGAGTTTACAGGCCCCGGGAGCTTTCTTT.

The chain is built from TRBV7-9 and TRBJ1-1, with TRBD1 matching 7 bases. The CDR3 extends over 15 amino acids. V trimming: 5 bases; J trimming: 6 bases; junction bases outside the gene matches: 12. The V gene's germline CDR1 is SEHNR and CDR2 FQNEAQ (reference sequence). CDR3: CASSPRQGSLPEAFF. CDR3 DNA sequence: TGTGCCAGCAGCCCCCGACAGGGTTCCTTACCTGAAGCTTTCTTT.

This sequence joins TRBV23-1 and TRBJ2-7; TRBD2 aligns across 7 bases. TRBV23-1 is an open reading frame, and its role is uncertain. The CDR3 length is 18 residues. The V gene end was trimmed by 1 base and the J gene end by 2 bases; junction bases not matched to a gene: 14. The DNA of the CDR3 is TGCGCCAGCAGTCAATTTCCCGGACATCGGGAGGCCCCCTACGAGCAGTACGTC. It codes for CASSQFPGHREAPYEQYV.